This T cell receptor beta chain was identified in a study of cytomegalovirus exposure and HLA in healthy donors. Study results and limitations: There was a cluster of highly shared sequence variants that was likely a sequencing artifact. Association of about 17,000 TCR beta sequences with HLA alleles was found at 0.05 false discovery rate in a later analysis.

At sampling all donors were nominally healthy, likely with unrecorded immune exposures. The PCR was carried out with 60 Vbeta primers and 13 Jbeta primers. TCRdb keeps only in-frame clones here, not all; method: immunoSEQ multiplex PCR. The sample consists of 170,000 or so clones, around 70% of them appearing once. This clone was seen a few times. Its antigen is not known. J was trimmed by 1 base and V by 0 bases; bases with no gene match: 10. The CDR3 consists of 17 residues. In germline, CDR1 is GTSNPN, CDR2 SVGIG (reference sequence). The source is a male donor in good health and CMV-seronegative. The chain employs TRBV30 and TRBJ2-5; TRBD1 matches 8 bases. Sequencing used PBMCs. The CDR3 nucleotides read TGTGCCTGGAGTGTACTAGGGCTCCAGGGGGCCCAAGAGACCCAGTACTTC. As protein: CAWSVLGLQGAQETQYF.